These T cell receptor beta chains were read from a single sample in a study of beta chain features in type 1 diabetes. The repertoire was sequenced with immunoSEQ multiplex PCR; TCRdb's copy has only in-frame clones and lacks some. Of about 340,000 clones listed, approximately 8% are singletons. The material sequenced was central memory CD4+ T cells from blood. The receptors shown here come from a woman between 18 and 29 years old in good health. Both conserved end residues are part of each CDR3. Each record gives: J gene, CDR3 length, D gene, V gene, clone size, CDR3 DNA, CDR3 protein. A D gene is named only where the DNA matches it firmly. The size of a clone is reported for some rows only, either as once, few or many, or as a class for expanded clones.

>TRBJ2-1|14|.|TRBV18|many
TGTGCCAGCACCCCGTACGGGGAGACGGATGAGCAGTTCTTC
CASTPYGETDEQFF
>TRBJ1-1|14|.|TRBV28|.
TGTGCCAGCAGTTTTTCGGGTACGATAACTGAAGCTTTCTTT
CASSFSGTITEAFF
>TRBJ2-3|15|.|TRBV5-1|.
TGCGCCAGCAGCTTGCTGGGGACGGGAGCGGATACGCAGTATTTT
CASSLLGTGADTQYF
>TRBJ2-5|18|TRBD2|TRBV4-2|.
TGTGCCAGCAGCCAAGATCCCGGACTAGCGGGAGGGCGAGAGACCCAGTACTTC
CASSQDPGLAGGRETQYF
>TRBJ2-7|11|.|TRBV28|.
TGTGCCGTATCTCCTGGGGCTCGGCAGTACTTC
CAVSPGARQYF
>TRBJ2-3|13|.|TRBV2|.
TGTGCCAGCAGTGGGAGGGAAACAGATACGCAGTATTTT
CASSGRETDTQYF
>TRBJ1-3|14|.|TRBV7-2|many
TGTGCCAGCAGCTTATTCGGCTCTGGAAACACCATATATTTT
CASSLFGSGNTIYF
>TRBJ2-7|14|.|TRBV6-5|few
TGTGCCATAAAGTTCGGGACCCACTCCTACGAGCAGTACTTC
CAIKFGTHSYEQYF
>TRBJ1-4|15|TRBD1|TRBV2|.
TGTGCCAGCAGTGCCGGGACAGGGGTTAATGAAAAACTGTTTTTT
CASSAGTGVNEKLFF
>TRBJ2-1|16|TRBD2|TRBV10-3|many
TGTGCCATCAGTGAGGGGGTAGCGGGAGTCTTGTATGAGCAGTTCTTC
CAISEGVAGVLYEQFF
>TRBJ2-1|12|TRBD1|TRBV7-9|few
TGTGCCAGCAGCACCGACAGGGGTGAGCAGTTCTTC
CASSTDRGEQFF
>TRBJ2-5|16|.|TRBV5-1|.
TGCGCCAGCAGCTTGGGGACCGATTCGTACCAAGAGACCCAGTACTTC
CASSLGTDSYQETQYF
>TRBJ1-1|15|.|TRBV7-9|few
TGTGCCAGCAGCTTAGTGGGGACAACGGGAACTGAAGCTTTCTTT
CASSLVGTTGTEAFF